This T cell receptor (beta chain) came from a study of response to subunit inactivated influenza vaccine. Study results and limitations: The authors suggested that few new T cells are recruited per seasonal influenza vaccination.

This clonotype was detected many times. The antigen is undetermined. One entry per CDR3 protein, called by TCRdb with MiXCR from the RT-PCR reads. The sample shows over 750,000 distinct CDR3 sequences, 21% of them seen only once. Germline V lookup: CDR1 LGHNA, CDR2 YNFKEQ. Trimming cost V 1 base and J 3 bases, with 9 bases left between them. This CDR3 comprises 14 residues. The sample in question was PBMCs from blood, obtained about 5 days after vaccination. The rearrangement joins TRBV4-2 to TRBJ1-2; D possibly corresponds to TRBD1 (5 bases). This clonotype originated in a man aged 50 or older who received an inactivated influenza vaccine. CDR3 in amino acids: CASSQGAGDYGYTF. In DNA form, the CDR3 reads TGTGCCAGCAGCCAAGGTGCGGGGGACTATGGCTACACCTTC.